Below are 7 T cell receptor beta chains sequenced from a single sample in a study of CD8+ T cells in alopecia areata. As for treatment: oral pan-JAK inhibitor, 5-10 mg twice daily. cDNA prepared by RNA extraction and subsequent reverse transcription served as the template for sequencing. Produced via immunoSEQ multiplex PCR; TCRdb's table is partial and in-frame only. The sample has about 210,000 clones, around two fifths seen once; the top ten hold roughly 0.45%. Sequencing used CD4+ T cells sorted from blood, obtained at week 34, from a patient treated with tofacitinib. The receptor source for this set is a human donor with alopecia areata.

The chain couples TRBV15 to TRBJ1-1; D possibly corresponds to TRBD1 (5 bases). The CDR3 is 15 residues long. Germline lookup yields CDR1 LNHNV and CDR2 YYDKDF (reference sequence). Trimming took off 3 bases at V and 7 bases at J, with 18 bases between the two ends. The CDR3: CATSRDIKGRDEAFF. As DNA, the CDR3 is TGTGCCACCAGCAGGGATATTAAGGGCAGGGATGAAGCTTTCTTT.

CDR3: CSVGHLGSEQYF. As DNA, the CDR3 is TGCAGCGTTGGACACTTAGGGTCCGAGCAGTACTTC. The chain joins TRBV29-1 to TRBJ2-7, with no clear D. V was clipped by 4 bases and J by 6 bases, with 13 bases between them. This CDR3 is 12 amino acids long. Germline lookup yields CDR1 SQVTM and CDR2 ANQGSEA.

There are a few counts of this clone. CDR3 sequence: CAIRQGLKLFF. The CDR3 coding sequence is TGTGCCATCAGACAGGGGTTAAAACTGTTTTTT. The chain recombines TRBV10-3 with TRBJ1-4; 7 nucleotides align to TRBD1. The J segment lost 10 bases and the V segment lost 6 bases, leaving 2 bases of the junction unmatched. From germline, CDR1 is ENHRY and CDR2 SYGVKD. The CDR3 consists of 11 residues.

The V call is TRBV6-5, the J call TRBJ1-6; 8 bases fit TRBD1. V lost 7 bases, J lost 10 bases, and 9 bases stayed unmatched. Germline V gene lookup returns CDR1 MNHEY and CDR2 SVGAGI. CDR3 length: 14 residues. The DNA of the CDR3 is TGTGCCAGCACCTTCGACAGGGGTGGCTCACCCCTCCACTTT. Translated, it gives CASTFDRGGSPLHF.

There are a few counts of this clone. The rearrangement joins TRBV10-1 to TRBJ2-1; 7 bases align to TRBD2. This CDR3 spans 15 amino acids. The V gene end was trimmed by 6 bases and the J gene end by 4 bases; junction bases not matched to a gene: 9. Germline lookup yields CDR1 WNHNN and CDR2 SYGVQD (reference sequence). CDR3 sequence reads: CASSPGEGLYNEQFF. The CDR3 nucleotides are TGCGCCAGCAGCCCCGGGGAGGGACTTTACAATGAGCAGTTCTTC.

The J gene is TRBJ2-7, the V gene TRBV2, with TRBD2 matching over 7 bases. Germline V gene lookup returns CDR1 SNHLY and CDR2 FYNNEI. Trimming removed 8 bases from V and 4 bases from J; junction bases left unmatched: 8. CDR3 length equals 13 residues. CDR3 bases: TGTGCCAGCGTACGGGAGGATGGTTACGAGCAGTACTTC. It encodes CASVREDGYEQYF.

V usage is TRBV7-6 and J usage is TRBJ2-2, with 8 bases aligning to TRBD1. The V segment lost 4 bases and the J segment 7 bases; nucleotides outside the gene matches: 11. The CDR3 runs 16 residues. CDR1 and CDR2 (germline): SGHVS, FNYEAQ. This CDR3 reads CASSSLRTGQGGELFF. The CDR3, as DNA: TGTGCCAGCAGCTCTCTCCGGACAGGGCAGGGCGGGGAGCTGTTTTTT.